Below are 28 T cell receptor beta chains sequenced from a single sample in a study of CD8 T cells in ankylosing spondylitis. No antigens are known for them. Study-level findings and limits: Seven to nine highly homologous variants made up a TCR beta motif that seemed to typify ankylosing spondylitis blood.

TCRdb reprocessed the 5' RACE reads with MiXCR, giving one entry per CDR3 protein. The sample consists of around 890,000 distinct CDR3 sequences, approximately 12% of them appearing once. Material: blood, either unsorted or a sorted T cell fraction (not recorded which). These receptors came from a male donor with ankylosing spondylitis.

This clonotype was counted ten times or more. The V gene is TRBV7-2, the J gene TRBJ2-2; 8 bases map to TRBD2. Germline CDR1 reads SGHTA; CDR2 reads FQGNSA. Trimming at V came to 1 base and at J to 5 bases, leaving 6 bases not matched to a gene. This CDR3 is 16 amino acids long. CDR3: CASSLDSGGRTGELFF. CDR3 DNA: TGTGCCAGCAGCTTAGACAGCGGGGGTCGTACCGGGGAGCTGTTTTTT.

The chain recombines TRBV4-2 with TRBJ1-6; perhaps TRBD1 as D (5 bases). Trimming took off 0 bases at V and 0 bases at J, with 9 bases between the two ends. The CDR3 length is 17 residues. CDR1 and CDR2 from the germline V gene are LGHNA and YNFKEQ. CDR3 protein: CASSQELRGSYNSPLHF. The CDR3 nucleotides read TGTGCCAGCAGCCAAGAGTTGAGGGGCTCCTATAATTCACCCCTCCACTTT.

This clonotype was counted ten times or more. This chain uses TRBV20-1 with TRBJ1-1; possible D gene TRBD1, 5 bases. Germline CDR1 and CDR2: DFQATT and SNEGSKA (reference sequence). The CDR3 totals 14 residues. Trimming stripped 1 base from V and 3 bases from J, with 12 bases between. In nucleotides, the CDR3 is TGCAGTGCTAGAGGGTGGAGGGGTGACACTGAAGCTTTCTTT. It is translated as CSARGWRGDTEAFF.

The chain combines TRBV7-9 with TRBJ2-5, with D possibly matching TRBD2 (6 bases). The ends were cut back, 7 bases at V and 5 bases at J, with 17 bases in the middle. CDR3 length: 14 amino acids. CDR1 is SEHNR, CDR2 FQNEAQ, per germline (reference sequence). DNA for the CDR3: TGTGCCAGCACCAGGACGGGGGTATCGGAGACCCAGTACTTC. Translated, it gives CASTRTGVSETQYF. Variable domain in full (rest from reference TRBV7-9 and TRBJ2-5): DTGVSQNPRHKITKRGQNVTFRCDPISEHNRLYWYRQTLGQGPEFLTYFQNEAQLEKSRLLSDRFSAERPKGSFSTLEIQRTEQGDSAMYLCASTRTGVSETQYFGPGTRLLVL.

This clonotype was seen many times. V gene TRBV10-2 combines with J gene TRBJ1-5; TRBD1 is a possible D gene (5 bases). Trimming left V 3 bases short and J 0 bases short, with 15 bases between. This CDR3 region has 17 residues. Germline V CDR1 and CDR2: WSHSY, SAAADI. The CDR3 is CASSEGVLDHSNQPQHF. Written as DNA, the CDR3 is TGCGCCAGCAGTGAAGGGGTGCTAGACCATAGCAATCAGCCCCAGCATTTT.

This clonotype was recorded a few times. This chain connects TRBV18 to TRBJ1-2; D gene unclear. Germline V gene lookup returns CDR1 KGHSH and CDR2 LQKENI. V dropped 3 bases and J dropped 4 bases, with 12 bases sitting between them. The CDR3 runs to 14 residues. The CDR3 loop reads CASSPAVDTYGYTF. CDR3 DNA sequence: TGTGCCAGCTCACCTGCGGTCGATACCTATGGCTACACCTTC.

This clonotype was detected a few times. The rearrangement joins TRBV18 to TRBJ1-4; D not certain. The V end lost 4 bases, the J end lost 0 bases, and 9 bases lay between the germline ends. Per the germline V gene, CDR1 is KGHSH and CDR2 is LQKENI. The CDR3 totals 15 residues. The CDR3 coding sequence is TGTGCCAGCTCACTGGCCCCGTCAACTAATGAAAAACTGTTTTTT. Translation: CASSLAPSTNEKLFF.

This clonotype was observed at least ten times. The J gene is TRBJ1-2, the V gene TRBV29-1; D is uncertain. The CDR3 length is 13 residues. V was cut by 7 bases and J by 8 bases, with 20 bases left in between. Looked up from germline, CDR1 is SQVTM and CDR2 is ANQGSEA. The CDR3 spells CSAKAQDGLGYTF. The CDR3 bases are TGCAGCGCCAAGGCCCAGGACGGGTTGGGCTACACCTTC.

The chain uses TRBV20-1 and TRBJ2-3; D is possibly TRBD2 (6 bases). This CDR3 is 15 amino acids long. Deletions cut 3 bases from V and 2 bases from J, with 15 bases between. Germline V CDR1 and CDR2: DFQATT, SNEGSKA (reference sequence). CDR3 nucleotide sequence: TGCAGTGCTAGCAGCCCTAGCGAATACACAGATACGCAGTATTTT. Translating gives CSASSPSEYTDTQYF.

The J gene is TRBJ2-5, the V gene TRBV20-1, with 7 nucleotides matching TRBD1. With V trimmed by 4 bases and J by 1 base, 6 bases remained unmatched. The CDR3 is 14 residues long. The germline gives CDR1 DFQATT, CDR2 SNEGSKA (reference sequence). The CDR3 region is CSATNRGFQETQYF. CDR3 bases: TGCAGTGCTACAAACAGGGGCTTCCAAGAGACCCAGTACTTC.

The V call is TRBV7-2, the J call TRBJ1-5; 7 nucleotides align to TRBD1. CDR1 is SGHTA, CDR2 FQGNSA, per germline. The CDR3 has 15 residues. Losses at the gene ends were 4 bases for V and 1 base for J; bases not matched to a gene: 4. CDR3 nucleotides: TGTGCCAGCAGCTCGACAGGGAACAGCAATCAGCCCCAGCATTTT. Translating gives CASSSTGNSNQPQHF. Combining the CDR3 with reference TRBV7-2 and TRBJ1-5 gives the whole variable domain GAGVSQSPSNKVTEKGKDVELRCDPISGHTALYWYRQSLGQGLEFLIYFQGNSAPDKSGLPSDRFSAERTGGSVSTLTIQRTQQEDSAVYLCASSSTGNSNQPQHFGDGTRLSIL.

The sample holds a few counts of this clonotype. The chain uses TRBV5-1 and TRBJ1-1; TRBD1 aligns across 7 bases. The CDR3 sequence is 15 residues long. V was clipped by 2 bases and J by 3 bases; unmatched bases: 7. The germline V gene has CDR1 SGHRS and CDR2 YFSETQ. The CDR3 protein is CASSLTLQGDTEAFF. CDR3 sequence (DNA): TGCGCCAGCAGCTTAACCCTCCAGGGGGACACTGAAGCTTTCTTT.

V is TRBV5-1 and J is TRBJ2-5; D unresolved. Trimming stripped 5 bases from V and 5 bases from J, with 16 bases between. The CDR3 is made up of 14 amino acids. Germline V gene lookup returns CDR1 SGHRS and CDR2 YFSETQ. The CDR3 spells CASSRRALGETQYF. DNA of the CDR3: TGCGCCAGCAGTCGAAGGGCCCTAGGGGAGACCCAGTACTTC.

Points on this clonotype: A read error may produce the germline difference seen at one junction end. The chain carries TRBV28 and TRBJ2-7; 7 bases align to TRBD2. This CDR3 comprises 14 residues. The V gene's germline CDR1 is MDHEN and CDR2 SYDVKM. CDR3 nucleotides: TGTGCCAGCAGTGCTCCGGGACTAATCTACGGGCAGTACTTC. This sequence encodes CASSAPGLIYGQYF.

Only a few counts were recorded for this clonotype. The chain combines TRBV20-1 with TRBJ2-1; D is unresolved. CDR3 size: 12 residues. Trimming removed 4 bases at V and 4 bases at J, with 8 bases between. Germline CDR1 DFQATT, CDR2 SNEGSKA (reference sequence). CDR3 nucleotide sequence: TGCAGTGCTAAACTTGGGTACAATGAGCAGTTCTTC. Amino acids: CSAKLGYNEQFF.

The table lists this clonotype with a few counts. This sequence joins TRBV15 and TRBJ2-1, with D possibly being TRBD1 (6 bases). Looked up from germline, CDR1 is LNHNV and CDR2 is YYDKDF (reference sequence). The CDR3 is 16 residues long. V gave up 3 bases and J gave up 1 base, with 13 bases separating them. CDR3 loop: CATSRSPTGSYNEQFF. CDR3 coding DNA: TGTGCCACCAGCAGGAGCCCGACAGGTTCCTACAATGAGCAGTTCTTC.

This clonotype has only a few counts. This chain connects TRBV27 to TRBJ2-7, with TRBD1 identical over 9 bases. This CDR3 is 13 amino acids long. V gave up 8 bases and J gave up 7 bases; unmatched junction bases: 9. CDR1 is MNHEY and CDR2 is SMNVEV in the germline V gene (reference sequence). The CDR3 nucleotides read TGTGCCAGCCGAGGACAGGGGTTCTCGGAGCAGTACTTC. Translating gives CASRGQGFSEQYF.

This clonotype turned up a few times. The rearrangement joins TRBV28 to TRBJ1-2; D gene unclear. Germline V gene sequence: CDR1 MDHEN, CDR2 SYDVKM. The ends were cut back, 5 bases at V and 3 bases at J, with 16 bases in the middle. The CDR3 length is 15 residues. This chain's CDR3 is CASSTLRAKDYGYTF. The CDR3 DNA follows: TGTGCCAGCAGTACACTGAGGGCAAAGGACTATGGCTACACCTTC.

This clonotype was detected a few times. The chain couples TRBV20-1 to TRBJ2-7; 9 bases are a match to TRBD2. The germline V gene encodes CDR1 DFQATT and CDR2 SNEGSKA (reference sequence). The CDR3 covers 14 residues. With V trimmed by 0 bases and J by 7 bases, 7 bases remained unmatched. The CDR3 coding sequence is TGCAGTGCTAGAGACGTAGCGGGGGTTCAGGAGCAGTACTTC. This gives the protein CSARDVAGVQEQYF.

This clonotype occurred a few times. This rearrangement joins TRBV5-1 to TRBJ2-3; 15 bases are a match to TRBD2. Germline lookup yields CDR1 SGHRS and CDR2 YFSETQ. The CDR3 spans 19 residues. V was clipped by 3 bases and J by 3 bases; unmatched bases: 11. CDR3 amino acids: CASSSGLAGGFEGTDTQYF. The DNA of the CDR3 is TGCGCCAGCAGCTCGGGACTAGCGGGAGGATTCGAGGGAACAGATACGCAGTATTTT.

This clonotype is deemed medium-sized. The chain carries TRBV29-1 and TRBJ2-5; D possibly uses TRBD1 or TRBD2 (7 bases each). The CDR3 totals 15 residues. CDR1 is SQVTM and CDR2 is ANQGSEA in the germline V gene. The ends were cut back, 4 bases at V and 3 bases at J, with 18 bases in the middle. The chain's CDR3 is CSVGGGQLHEETQYF. The CDR3 nucleotides are TGCAGCGTTGGGGGGGGACAGCTACACGAAGAGACCCAGTACTTC.

This sequence joins TRBV4-3 and TRBJ2-3; D is undetermined. Trimming pared 0 bases from V and 6 bases from J, leaving 10 bases between. Germline CDR1 reads LGHNA; CDR2 reads YSLEER. The length of the CDR3 is 14 residues. CDR3 nucleotides: TGCGCCAGCAGCCAAGAATGGAACGAGGATACGCAGTATTTT. This sequence encodes CASSQEWNEDTQYF.

This clonotype has a count of ten or more. The chain recombines TRBV12-3 or TRBV12-4 with TRBJ1-1; a weak D match, TRBD1 (6 bases). V gave up 6 bases and J gave up 10 bases, with 18 bases separating them. The CDR3 contains 13 residues. The CDR3 here is CASRPQGGMGAFF. The CDR3 DNA is TGTGCCAGCAGACCACAGGGAGGGATGGGAGCTTTCTTT.

In its sample, this clonotype was seen a few times. The chain is built from TRBV5-1 and TRBJ2-6; maybe TRBD1 (6 bases). CDR1 and CDR2 from the germline V gene are SGHRS and YFSETQ. This CDR3 is built from 16 residues. V lost 7 bases to trimming and J lost 0 bases, with 14 bases between them. The CDR3 sequence: CASGPGALSGANVLTF. CDR3 nucleotide sequence: TGCGCCAGCGGACCAGGGGCCCTCTCTGGGGCCAACGTCCTGACTTTC.

This clonotype has ten or more counts. The gene calls are TRBV29-1 and TRBJ2-7; no reliable D call. The V end lost 7 bases, the J end lost 3 bases, and 16 bases lay between the germline ends. CDR1 and CDR2 from the germline V gene are SQVTM and ANQGSEA. The CDR3 sequence is 13 residues long. The CDR3 nucleotides read TGCAGCGCCGCCGGCTCCACGCGCTACGAGCAGTACTTC. Amino acid sequence: CSAAGSTRYEQYF.

This clonotype was seen repeatedly, ten times or more. This chain uses TRBV7-9 with TRBJ1-1; TRBD1 might be the D (5 bases). Between the trimmed V and J ends, which lost 4 bases and 1 base, there was a span of 10 bases. The CDR3 extends over 14 amino acids. Germline-derived CDR1 and CDR2 are SEHNR and FQNEAQ (reference sequence). This CDR3 is CASSYQGANTEAFF. The CDR3 DNA is TGTGCCAGCAGCTACCAAGGGGCGAACACTGAAGCTTTCTTT.

This rearrangement joins TRBV20-1 to TRBJ2-1, with D unclear. V dropped 1 base and J dropped 1 base, with 8 bases sitting between them. The CDR3 runs 14 residues. CDR1 is DFQATT and CDR2 is SNEGSKA in the germline V gene (reference sequence). The CDR3 is CSARAPRSYNEQFF. The CDR3 DNA is TGCAGTGCTAGAGCCCCCAGGTCCTACAATGAGCAGTTCTTC.

This clonotype came up a few times. The CDR3 coding sequence is TGTGCCAGCAGCGACGCGTTAACTGAAGCTTTCTTT. It yields the protein CASSDALTEAFF. The chain uses TRBV6-2 or TRBV6-3 and TRBJ1-1; D remains unclear. The CDR3 consists of 12 residues. Trimming removed 6 bases at V and 5 bases at J, with 10 bases between. The germline CDR1 and CDR2 sequences are MNHEY and SVGEGT.